The next 17 T cell receptor beta chains were all read from a single sample in a study of T cell responses to AZD1222 COVID-19 vaccine. Measured with immunoSEQ multiplex PCR; TCRdb has only the in-frame clones, and not every one. Found here are some 81,000 clones, approximately 85% of them singletons; the top ten hold about 3%. The specimen comprised peripheral blood, sampled 28 days after the second AZD1222 dose. Source of these receptors: an adult who received the AZD1222 COVID-19 vaccine.

The gene calls are TRBV19 and TRBJ1-5, with unresolved D. Trimming shortened V by 1 base and J by 5 bases, and 3 bases separated the two germline ends. Germline loops: CDR1 LNHDA, CDR2 SQIVND (reference sequence). There are 12 residues in the CDR3. This CDR3 reads CASSIVDQPQHF. DNA of the CDR3: TGTGCCAGTAGTATAGTCGATCAGCCCCAGCATTTT. Together with reference TRBV19 and TRBJ1-5, the CDR3 gives the full variable domain: DGGITQSPKYLFRKEGQNVTLSCEQNLNHDAMYWYRQDPGQGLRLIYYSQIVNDFQKGDIAEGYSVSREKKESFPLTVTSAQKNPTAFYLCASSIVDQPQHFGDGTRLSIL.

V is TRBV29-1 and J is TRBJ1-5, with 12 bases that match TRBD1. The CDR3 consists of 13 residues. Losses at the gene ends were 6 bases for V and 9 bases for J; bases not matched to a gene: 6. CDR1 is SQVTM, CDR2 ANQGSEA, per germline. CDR3 sequence (DNA): TGCAGCGTGAGGGGACAGGGGGCAGGGCCCCAGCATTTT. Translating gives CSVRGQGAGPQHF. Full variable domain (outside the CDR3, taken from reference TRBV29-1 and TRBJ1-5): SAVISQKPSRDICQRGTSLTIQCQVDSQVTMMFWYRQQPGQSLTLIATANQGSEATYESGFVIDKFPISRPNLTFSTLTVSNMSPEDSSIYLCSVRGQGAGPQHFGDGTRLSIL.

This clone occurred once. This chain links TRBV13 with TRBJ2-1, with D perhaps assigned TRBD1 or TRBD2 (5 bases each). The germline gives CDR1 PRHDT, CDR2 FYEKMQ (reference sequence). The CDR3 loop spans 13 amino acids. Trimming removed 5 bases from V and 4 bases from J, with 9 bases in between. CDR3 DNA: TGTGCCAGCAGCCGGGGACGTTACAATGAGCAGTTCTTC. Protein sequence: CASSRGRYNEQFF.

The chain's CDR3 is CATSRAGTPRANTEAFF. In DNA, the CDR3 is TGTGCCACCAGCAGAGCCGGGACACCTAGGGCGAACACTGAAGCTTTCTTT. The chain has TRBV15 and TRBJ1-1; tentative D call: TRBD1 (6 bases). Germline V gene lookup returns CDR1 LNHNV and CDR2 YYDKDF (reference sequence). With 1 base removed from V and 1 base from J, the gap between germline ends came to 16 bases. This CDR3 is 17 amino acids long.

The chain joins TRBV5-1 to TRBJ2-2, with D perhaps TRBD1 (5 bases). This CDR3 region has 13 residues. Germline V gene lookup returns CDR1 SGHRS and CDR2 YFSETQ. Deletions cut 2 bases from V and 4 bases from J, with 6 bases between. The CDR3 DNA is TGCGCCAGCAGCTTTGGGGCCACCGGGGAGCTGTTTTTT. This encodes CASSFGATGELFF.

The rearrangement uses TRBV27 and TRBJ1-1; 10 nucleotides line up with TRBD1. The V segment lost 5 bases and the J segment 1 base; nucleotides outside the gene matches: 7. In germline, CDR1 is MNHEY, CDR2 SMNVEV (reference sequence). This CDR3 has 16 amino acids. The CDR3 region is CASSLRQGAANTEAFF. Here the CDR3 DNA reads TGTGCCAGCAGTCTACGACAGGGGGCGGCGAACACTGAAGCTTTCTTT.

This chain joins TRBV18 and TRBJ1-1; a possible D gene is TRBD1 (6 bases). The CDR3 is made up of 14 amino acids. Per the germline V gene, CDR1 is KGHSH and CDR2 is LQKENI. V lost 6 bases to trimming and J lost 4 bases, with 15 bases between them. In DNA, the CDR3 is TGTGCCAGCTCCCGGGGGGGGCTCGGCACTGAAGCTTTCTTT. Protein sequence: CASSRGGLGTEAFF.

The chain is built from TRBV5-1 and TRBJ2-5, with 14 positions matching TRBD2. CDR1 is SGHRS, CDR2 YFSETQ, per germline. Losses at the gene ends were 3 bases for V and 2 bases for J; bases not matched to a gene: 3. The CDR3 length is 16 residues. CDR3 sequence: CASSWGTSGGQETQYF. The CDR3 nucleotides are TGCGCCAGCAGCTGGGGGACTAGCGGGGGACAAGAGACCCAGTACTTC. The variable domain in full, completed from reference TRBV5-1 and TRBJ2-5, reads KAGVTQTPRYLIKTRGQQVTLSCSPISGHRSVSWYQQTPGQGLQFLFEYFSETQRNKGNFPGRFSGRQFSNSRSEMNVSTLELGDSALYLCASSWGTSGGQETQYFGPGTRLLVL.

This clone was detected only a few times. The chain has TRBV19 and TRBJ1-1, with D maybe TRBD1 (5 bases). This CDR3 has 16 amino acids. Trimming left V 4 bases short and J 0 bases short, with 15 bases between. Germline V gene data show CDR1 as LNHDA and CDR2 as SQIVND (reference sequence). CDR3 sequence: CASSNPRGGLNTEAFF. DNA for the CDR3: TGTGCCAGTAGTAACCCGCGGGGGGGTCTGAACACTGAAGCTTTCTTT.

The gene calls are TRBV4-1 and TRBJ1-3, with 11 nucleotides matching TRBD1. Germline V lookup: CDR1 MGHRA, CDR2 YSYEKL. This CDR3 has 16 residues. V dropped 4 bases and J dropped 3; count of bases not matched to a gene: 5. The CDR3 region is CASSPGQGAYGNTIYF. CDR3 nucleotide sequence: TGCGCCAGCAGCCCAGGACAGGGGGCTTATGGAAACACCATATATTTT.

This clone was counted a single time. The chain uses TRBV5-1 and TRBJ2-7, with D possibly being TRBD1 or TRBD2 (5 bases each). The V end was cut by 4 bases, the J end by 3 bases, with 17 bases between. CDR3 length: 15 residues. Germline CDR1 SGHRS, CDR2 YFSETQ. CDR3 in amino acids: CASSLPGPKVYEQYF. DNA of the CDR3: TGCGCCAGCAGCCTCCCGGGGCCAAAAGTCTACGAGCAGTACTTC.

This clone was detected only once. V is TRBV28 and J is TRBJ2-4; D may correspond to TRBD1 or TRBD2 (5 bases each). Between the trimmed V and J ends, which lost 5 bases and 6 bases, there was a span of 14 bases. This CDR3 is built from 14 residues. Germline values: CDR1 MDHEN, CDR2 SYDVKM. The CDR3 DNA reads as TGTGCCAGCAGTCCCGAGGTGGGGGTAAACATTCAGTACTTC. It encodes CASSPEVGVNIQYF. Combining the CDR3 with reference TRBV28 and TRBJ2-4 gives the whole variable domain DVKVTQSSRYLVKRTGEKVFLECVQDMDHENMFWYRQDPGLGLRLIYFSYDVKMKEKGDIPEGYSVSREKKERFSLILESASTNQTSMYLCASSPEVGVNIQYFGAGTRLSVL.

The J gene is TRBJ1-2, the V gene TRBV6-2 or TRBV6-3; D is unresolved. V was cut by 6 bases and J by 3 bases, with 17 bases left in between. Looked up from germline, CDR1 is MNHEY and CDR2 is SVGEGT. The CDR3 has 15 amino acids. Here the CDR3 reads CASSDVGDQDYGYTF. The DNA of the CDR3 is TGTGCCAGCAGCGACGTTGGGGATCAGGACTATGGCTACACCTTC.

The genes are TRBV20-1 and TRBJ1-5, with D uncertain. The germline V gene encodes CDR1 DFQATT and CDR2 SNEGSKA (reference sequence). The CDR3 contains 11 residues. V lost 6 bases, J lost 6 bases, and 9 bases lay in between. This CDR3 reads CSASLGQPQHF. CDR3 bases: TGCAGTGCCAGCCTCGGTCAGCCCCAGCATTTT.

The chain carries TRBV18 and TRBJ2-7, with TRBD1 matching 9 bases. V lost 3 bases to trimming and J lost 6 bases; unmatched junction nucleotides: 3. The germline CDR1 and CDR2 sequences are KGHSH and LQKENI. The CDR3 spans 13 residues. The CDR3 DNA is TGTGCCAGCTCACCGGGACAGGGCCCCGAGCAGTACTTC. Translating it yields CASSPGQGPEQYF.

J is TRBJ1-1 and V is TRBV6-2 or TRBV6-3; D perhaps matches TRBD1 (5 bases). CDR1 and CDR2 from the germline V gene are MNHEY and SVGEGT. Deletions cut 6 bases from V and 8 bases from J, with 16 bases between. This CDR3 is built from 13 residues. The CDR3: CASSTGRLGEAFF. The CDR3, as DNA: TGTGCCAGCAGCACGGGACGGTTAGGAGAAGCTTTCTTT.

The chain combines TRBV27 with TRBJ1-5, with 7 bases lining up with TRBD1. Germline CDR1 MNHEY, CDR2 SMNVEV (reference sequence). Unmatched junction bases numbered 19, after V lost 5 bases and J lost 0 bases. The CDR3 is 20 amino acids. The CDR3 nucleotides read TGTGCCAGCAGTCCCAGTGCACCGGGATTACAGGGGTATAGCAATCAGCCCCAGCATTTT. Protein product: CASSPSAPGLQGYSNQPQHF.